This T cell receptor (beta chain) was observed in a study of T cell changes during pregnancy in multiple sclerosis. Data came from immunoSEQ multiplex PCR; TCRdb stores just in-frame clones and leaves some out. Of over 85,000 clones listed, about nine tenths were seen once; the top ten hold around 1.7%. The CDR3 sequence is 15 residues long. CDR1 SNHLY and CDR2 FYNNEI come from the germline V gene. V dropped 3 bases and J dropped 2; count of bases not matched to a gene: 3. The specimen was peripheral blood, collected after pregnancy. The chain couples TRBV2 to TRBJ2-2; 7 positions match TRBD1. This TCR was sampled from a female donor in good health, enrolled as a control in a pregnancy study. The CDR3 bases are TGTGCCAGCAGTGAGGGGGACAGAAACACCGGGGAGCTGTTTTTT. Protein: CASSEGDRNTGELFF. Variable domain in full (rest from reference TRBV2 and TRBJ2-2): EPEVTQTPSHQVTQMGQEVILRCVPISNHLYFYWYRQILGQKVEFLVSFYNNEISEKSEIFDDQFSVERPDGSNFTLKIRSTKLEDSAMYFCASSEGDRNTGELFFGEGSRLTVL.